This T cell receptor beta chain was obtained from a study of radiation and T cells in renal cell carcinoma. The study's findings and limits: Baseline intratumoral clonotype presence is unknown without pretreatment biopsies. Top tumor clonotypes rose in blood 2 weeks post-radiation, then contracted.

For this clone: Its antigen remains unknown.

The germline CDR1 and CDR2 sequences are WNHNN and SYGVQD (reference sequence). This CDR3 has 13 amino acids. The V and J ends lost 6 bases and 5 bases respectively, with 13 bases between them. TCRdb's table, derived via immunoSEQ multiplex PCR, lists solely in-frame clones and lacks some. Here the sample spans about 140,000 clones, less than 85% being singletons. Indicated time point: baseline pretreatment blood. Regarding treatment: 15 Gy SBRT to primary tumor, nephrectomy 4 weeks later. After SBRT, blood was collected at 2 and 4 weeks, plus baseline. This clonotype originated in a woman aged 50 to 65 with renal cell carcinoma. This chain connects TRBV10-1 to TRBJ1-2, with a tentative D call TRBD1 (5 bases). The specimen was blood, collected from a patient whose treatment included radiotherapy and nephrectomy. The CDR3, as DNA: TGCGCCAGCAGCAGGGACCCCGAATATGGCTACACCTTC. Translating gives CASSRDPEYGYTF.